This entry features one T cell receptor beta chain sequence. Its target is unknown. Reasons for excluding patients were uncontrolled infection, other autoimmune disease, pregnancy or lactation. Amplified regions were TCR beta CDR3 sequences from RNA transcripts. Carried out on the TCR CDR3, a first-round RT-PCR used the HTBI primer set. Using its own MiXCR run on the multiplex PCR reads, TCRdb lists one record per CDR3 protein. The profile shows more than 550,000 distinct CDR3 sequences, roughly 45% of them singletons. This sample was included in a study of T cells in Graves' hyperthyroidism and ophthalmopathy. The CDR3 extends over 13 amino acids. Trimming left V 2 bases short and J 5 bases short, with 9 bases between. CDR1 is LNHDA and CDR2 is SQIVND in the germline V gene (reference sequence). Study results and caveats: Ophthalmopathy could be told apart from stable hyperthyroidism with a 13 V-J model.

This clonotype was sampled from an adult man with Graves' disease, either hyperthyroidism or ophthalmopathy (not recorded which). The chain combines TRBV19 with TRBJ1-2, with a weak D call TRBD1 (6 bases). Sequences were obtained from peripheral blood or thyroid tissue (not recorded which). The CDR3 loop is CASSIKGDYGYTF. The CDR3 DNA reads TGTGCCAGTAGTATAAAGGGGGATTATGGCTACACCTTC.